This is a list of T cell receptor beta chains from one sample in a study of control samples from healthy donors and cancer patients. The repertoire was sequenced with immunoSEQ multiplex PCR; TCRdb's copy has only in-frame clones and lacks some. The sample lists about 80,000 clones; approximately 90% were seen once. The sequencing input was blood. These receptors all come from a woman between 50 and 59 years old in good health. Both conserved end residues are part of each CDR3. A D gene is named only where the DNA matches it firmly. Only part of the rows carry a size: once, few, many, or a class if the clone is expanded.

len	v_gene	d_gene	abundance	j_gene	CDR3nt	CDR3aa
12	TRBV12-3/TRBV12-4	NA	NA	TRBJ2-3	TGTGCCAGCACCCTCGAGTCATCTGCGCAGTATTTT	CASTLESSAQYF
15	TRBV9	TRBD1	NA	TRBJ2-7	TGTGCCAGCAGCCCGACAGGGGGCGCCCTATACGAGCAGTACTTC	CASSPTGGALYEQYF
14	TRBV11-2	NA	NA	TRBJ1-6	TGTGCCAGCAGCTTAGGTCGGGGGACGGCACCCCTCCACTTT	CASSLGRGTAPLHF
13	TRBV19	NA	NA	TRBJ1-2	TGTGCCAGTAGTCCGAGGGACCGCGATGGCTACACCTTC	CASSPRDRDGYTF
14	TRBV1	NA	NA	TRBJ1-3	TGCACCAGCAGCCAAGATACAGGGGGAAACACCATATATTTT	CTSSQDTGGNTIYF
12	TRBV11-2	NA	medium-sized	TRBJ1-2	TGTGCCAGCACCACGCGAGGGAATGGCTACACCTTC	CASTTRGNGYTF
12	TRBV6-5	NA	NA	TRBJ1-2	TGTGCCAGCATGAGGGGGGACTATGGCTACACCTTC	CASMRGDYGYTF
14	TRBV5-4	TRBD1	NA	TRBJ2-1	TGTGCCAGCTTCCGGGACAGAGCCTACAATGAGCAGTTCTTC	CASFRDRAYNEQFF
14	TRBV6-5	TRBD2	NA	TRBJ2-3	TGTGCCAGCAGTCCTCGACTAGCGACAGATACGCAGTATTTT	CASSPRLATDTQYF
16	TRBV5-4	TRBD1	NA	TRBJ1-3	TGTGCCAGCAGCTTGGCAGGCAGGGGGCCTGGAAACACCATATATTTT	CASSLAGRGPGNTIYF
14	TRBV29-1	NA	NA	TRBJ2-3	TGCAGCGTTGAGTGGCAGGGTGGAACAGATACGCAGTATTTT	CSVEWQGGTDTQYF
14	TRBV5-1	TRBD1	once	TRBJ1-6	TGCGCCAGCAGCTTGGACAGGGGCAATTCACCCCTCCACTTT	CASSLDRGNSPLHF
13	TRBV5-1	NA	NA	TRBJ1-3	TGCGCCAGCAGCCTAGATTTCCGTAACACCATATATTTT	CASSLDFRNTIYF
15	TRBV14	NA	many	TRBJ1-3	TGTGCCAGCAGCCAAGACTCGGGGTCTGGAAACACCATATATTTT	CASSQDSGSGNTIYF
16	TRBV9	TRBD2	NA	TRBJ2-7	TGTGCCAGCAGCGTAGAAGCGGGGGGCTTCCTAGTCGAGCAGTACTTC	CASSVEAGGFLVEQYF
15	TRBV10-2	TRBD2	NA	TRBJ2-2	TGCGCCAGCATCCCGACTAGCGGGGGAACCGGGGAGCTGTTTTTT	CASIPTSGGTGELFF
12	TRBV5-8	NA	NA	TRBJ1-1	TGTGCCAGCAGCTTGTTGGGCACTGAAGCTTTCTTT	CASSLLGTEAFF
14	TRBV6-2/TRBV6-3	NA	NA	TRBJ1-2	TGTGCCAGCAGTTACGCAGGGGAATACTATGGCTACACCTTC	CASSYAGEYYGYTF
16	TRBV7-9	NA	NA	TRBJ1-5	TGTGCCAGCAGCTTAGGCGCAGGGGATAGCAATCAGCCCCAGCATTTT	CASSLGAGDSNQPQHF
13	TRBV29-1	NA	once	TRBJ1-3	TGCAGCGTTGAAGTCCAGGGAGGAAACACCATATATTTT	CSVEVQGGNTIYF
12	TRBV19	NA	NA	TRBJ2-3	TGTGCCAGTAGTTTCGGGGCTGATACGCAGTATTTT	CASSFGADTQYF
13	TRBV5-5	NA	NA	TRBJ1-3	TGTGCCAGCAGCTCGGCAGGGGGAAACACCATATATTTT	CASSSAGGNTIYF
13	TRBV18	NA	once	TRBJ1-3	TGTGCCAGCTCCCTACCAGGGGGAAACACCATATATTTT	CASSLPGGNTIYF
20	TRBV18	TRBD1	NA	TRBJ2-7	TGTGCCAGCTCAATTCATTCCGGGACAGGGGCCTCTCTTAACTCCTACGAGCAGTACTTC	CASSIHSGTGASLNSYEQYF
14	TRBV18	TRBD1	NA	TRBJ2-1	TGTGCCAGCTCACCAGGGACAGGGGACGATGAGCAGTTCTTC	CASSPGTGDDEQFF
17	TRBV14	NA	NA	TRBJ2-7	TGTGCCAGCAGCCACCCTACGTCCCGACAGCTGCTCTACGAGCAGTACTTC	CASSHPTSRQLLYEQYF
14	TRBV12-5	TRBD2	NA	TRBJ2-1	TGTGCTAGTGGTTTCGGGGGGGAAAACAATGAGCAGTTCTTC	CASGFGGENNEQFF
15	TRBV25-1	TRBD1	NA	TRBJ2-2	TGTGCCAGCAGTGAGTTTGGCGACAGGGAAGAGGAGCTGTTTTTT	CASSEFGDREEELFF
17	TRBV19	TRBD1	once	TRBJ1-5	TGTGCCAGTAGTATAGGACAGGGGGCTTTGGGGAATCAGCCCCAGCATTTT	CASSIGQGALGNQPQHF
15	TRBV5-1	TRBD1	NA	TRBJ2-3	TGCGCCAGCAGTTCGAGACAGGGGGACGCGGATACGCAGTATTTT	CASSSRQGDADTQYF
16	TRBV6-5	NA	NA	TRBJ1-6	TGTGCCAGCAGTTACTCTCTAGGCTCCTATAATTCACCCCTCCACTTT	CASSYSLGSYNSPLHF
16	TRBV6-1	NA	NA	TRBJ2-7	TGTGCCAGCAGTGAAGCGGTGGCGGGTGCCGTCTTGGAGCAGTACTTC	CASSEAVAGAVLEQYF
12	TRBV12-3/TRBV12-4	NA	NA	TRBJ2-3	TGTGCCAGCAGTTTATTCACAGATACGCAGTATTTT	CASSLFTDTQYF
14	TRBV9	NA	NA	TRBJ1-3	TGTGCCAGCAGCGTACTGGAGGCGGGAAACACCATATATTTT	CASSVLEAGNTIYF
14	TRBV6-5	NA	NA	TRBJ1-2	TGTGCCACCCAGCCGGCGGAGGGGGTATATGGCTACACCTTC	CATQPAEGVYGYTF
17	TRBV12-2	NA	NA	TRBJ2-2	TGTGCAAGTCGCTACCCGACCCGGACGGTTAGCACCGGGGAGCTGTTTTTT	CASRYPTRTVSTGELFF
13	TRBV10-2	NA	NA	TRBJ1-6	TGCGCCAGCACTGGCCAGGGAAGGTCACCCCTCCACTTT	CASTGQGRSPLHF
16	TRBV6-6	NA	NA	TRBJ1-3	TGTGCCAGCAGTTCGTCGCCTGGGGGTCCTGGGAACACCATATATTTT	CASSSSPGGPGNTIYF
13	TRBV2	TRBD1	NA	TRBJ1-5	TGTGCCAGCAAGGGACAGGGGGGTCAGCCCCAGCATTTT	CASKGQGGQPQHF
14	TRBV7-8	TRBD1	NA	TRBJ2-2	TGTGCCAGCAGCATGACAGGGTATAACGGGGAGCTGTTTTTT	CASSMTGYNGELFF
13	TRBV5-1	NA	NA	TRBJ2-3	TGCGCCAGCAGCTTGGCTAGCACAGATACGCAGTATTTT	CASSLASTDTQYF